The rows below give T cell receptor beta chains drawn from one sample of a study of OX40 agonist ivuxolimab in advanced cancers. The data were produced by immunoSEQ multiplex PCR, yet TCRdb's version contains in-frame clones alone and is incomplete. The repertoire holds tens of thousands of clones, with around 93% as singletons. This sample comprised CD4+ or CD8+ T cells sorted from blood, obtained in a trial of the OX40 agonist ivuxolimab. The source of these receptors is an adult with an advanced solid tumor such as melanoma, head and neck, liver or kidney cancer. Both conserved end residues are part of each CDR3. The D gene is left open where the match is weak. Clone size is stated in some rows and not others, as once, few, many or a class when expanded.

V gene,J gene,clone size,D gene,CDR3 protein,CDR3 DNA
TRBV9,TRBJ1-1,NA,NA,CASSRGGGLGTEAFF,TGTGCCAGCAGCAGGGGAGGGGGTTTAGGAACTGAAGCTTTCTTT
TRBV25-1,TRBJ2-3,NA,NA,CASSEFGRADTQYF,TGTGCCAGCAGTGAATTTGGTCGGGCGGATACGCAGTATTTT
TRBV21-1,TRBJ2-7,NA,NA,CASSNRAGGSYEQYF,TGTGCCAGCAGCAACCGGGCAGGGGGCTCCTACGAGCAGTACTTC
TRBV4-1,TRBJ2-7,NA,NA,CASSQARGAYEQYF,TGCGCCAGCAGCCAAGCTCGGGGAGCATACGAGCAGTACTTC
TRBV13,TRBJ2-7,NA,TRBD2,CASSRMGRENYEQYF,TGTGCCAGCAGCCGGATGGGGCGGGAGAACTACGAGCAGTACTTC
TRBV7-7,TRBJ2-7,NA,NA,CASSLHPGEGYEQYF,TGTGCTAGCAGCTTGCATCCGGGAGAGGGATACGAGCAGTACTTC
TRBV7-3,TRBJ2-5,NA,TRBD2,CASSLGTSARETQYF,TGTGCCAGCAGTCTTGGGACTAGCGCCCGGGAGACCCAGTACTTC
TRBV7-7,TRBJ2-7,few,NA,CASSSGAGPSYEQYF,TGTGCTAGCAGCTCAGGGGCGGGCCCCTCCTACGAGCAGTACTTC
TRBV28,TRBJ1-2,few,TRBD1,CASSFEDRGEYGYTF,TGTGCCAGCAGTTTTGAGGACAGGGGTGAATATGGCTACACCTTC
TRBV5-5,TRBJ2-7,NA,TRBD1,CASSSGTGLSYEQYF,TGTGCCAGCAGCTCAGGGACAGGGCTTTCCTACGAGCAGTACTTC
TRBV15,TRBJ1-5,NA,TRBD1,CATSSVRGASNQPQHF,TGTGCCACCAGCAGTGTCAGGGGGGCTAGCAATCAGCCCCAGCATTTT
TRBV10-1,TRBJ2-3,NA,NA,CASSESMVGDTQYF,TGCGCCAGCAGTGAGTCGATGGTAGGGGATACGCAGTATTTT
TRBV29-1,TRBJ1-2,once,TRBD1,CSVVQGEAYGYTF,TGCAGCGTTGTACAGGGGGAGGCCTATGGCTACACCTTC
TRBV9,TRBJ2-3,NA,NA,CASSVVSTDTQYF,TGTGCCAGCAGCGTAGTCAGCACAGATACGCAGTATTTT
TRBV2,TRBJ1-1,NA,NA,CASSEGRRNTEAFF,TGTGCCAGCAGTGAAGGTCGCCGGAACACTGAAGCTTTCTTT
TRBV5-6,TRBJ2-3,NA,NA,CASSLNRDTQYF,TGTGCCAGCAGCTTGAACCGAGATACGCAGTATTTT
TRBV5-1,TRBJ2-3,NA,NA,CASTVYISTDTQYF,TGCGCCAGCACCGTCTATATTAGCACAGATACGCAGTATTTT
TRBV29-1,TRBJ2-1,NA,NA,CSGAEGAGAVEQFF,TGCAGCGGCGCAGAGGGCGCAGGCGCTGTTGAGCAGTTCTTC
TRBV7-9,TRBJ1-1,NA,TRBD1,CASRPDRGETFF,TGTGCCAGCAGGCCAGACAGGGGCGAAACTTTCTTT
TRBV4-1,TRBJ2-1,NA,NA,CASSQDWRVEQFF,TGCGCCAGCAGCCAAGATTGGAGGGTTGAGCAGTTCTTC
TRBV5-6,TRBJ2-1,few,NA,CASSLEGSGRAYNEQFF,TGTGCCAGCAGCTTAGAGGGTTCGGGACGGGCATACAATGAGCAGTTCTTC
TRBV27,TRBJ1-2,once,TRBD1,CASSTGTGMDGYTF,TGTGCCAGCAGTACCGGGACAGGGATGGATGGCTACACCTTC
TRBV9,TRBJ2-5,NA,NA,CASSTRQGQYQETQYF,TGTGCCAGCAGCACCCGACAAGGACAATACCAAGAGACCCAGTACTTC
TRBV29-1,TRBJ2-1,NA,TRBD2,CSVEGERDGNYNEQFF,TGCAGCGTTGAAGGTGAGCGGGATGGAAACTACAATGAGCAGTTCTTC
TRBV19,TRBJ1-1,NA,NA,CASSIRAANTEAFF,TGTGCCAGTAGTATAAGGGCAGCCAACACTGAAGCTTTCTTT
TRBV7-9,TRBJ2-7,NA,NA,CASSPPGLQQGQYF,TGTGCCAGCAGCCCACCGGGACTCCAACAGGGGCAGTACTTC
TRBV28,TRBJ2-1,once,TRBD2,CASRPGLAGGGTYNEQFF,TGTGCCAGCAGGCCGGGACTAGCGGGAGGTGGGACCTACAATGAGCAGTTCTTC
TRBV6-5,TRBJ2-7,NA,TRBD1,CASSYSQGAGEQYF,TGTGCCAGCAGTTACTCTCAGGGGGCAGGAGAGCAGTACTTC
TRBV6-5,TRBJ2-7,NA,NA,CASSYFRFSYEQYF,TGTGCCAGCAGTTATTTTCGGTTCTCCTACGAGCAGTACTTC
TRBV6-6,TRBJ2-7,NA,NA,CASSYSRLAQQYF,TGTGCCAGCAGTTACTCGAGGCTAGCACAGCAGTACTTC
TRBV5-6,TRBJ2-7,NA,TRBD1,CASSSRDRVTREQYF,TGTGCCAGCAGCTCCCGGGACAGGGTGACCCGCGAGCAGTACTTC
TRBV19,TRBJ2-2,NA,TRBD2,CASSFGGSGSVGELFF,TGTGCCAGTAGTTTCGGGGGTAGCGGGAGTGTCGGGGAGCTGTTTTTT
TRBV7-8,TRBJ2-7,NA,NA,CASSFDGLGVYEQYF,TGTGCCAGCAGCTTTGACGGTCTAGGAGTCTACGAGCAGTACTTC
TRBV27,TRBJ2-3,NA,NA,CASSLLDKTSTDTQYF,TGTGCCAGCAGTTTGCTGGACAAGACTAGCACAGATACGCAGTATTTT
TRBV19,TRBJ2-5,NA,TRBD1,CASSIPGQGYETQYF,TGTGCCAGTAGTATCCCGGGACAGGGGTACGAGACCCAGTACTTC
TRBV6-1,TRBJ2-7,NA,TRBD1,CASRGGQGVMYEQYF,TGTGCCAGCAGAGGGGGACAGGGAGTTATGTACGAGCAGTACTTC
TRBV7-3,TRBJ2-5,NA,TRBD2,CASSKLAVKQETQYF,TGTGCCAGCAGCAAACTAGCGGTAAAGCAAGAGACCCAGTACTTC
TRBV16,TRBJ1-1,NA,NA,CASSLVVGEAFF,TGTGCCAGCAGCCTCGTGGTGGGGGAAGCTTTCTTT
TRBV6-5,TRBJ2-3,NA,TRBD2,CASSYSGRDTDTQYF,TGTGCCAGCAGTTATAGCGGGAGAGACACAGATACGCAGTATTTT
TRBV25-1,TRBJ2-5,NA,NA,CASSESGVVETQYF,TGTGCCAGCAGTGAGTCAGGGGTCGTAGAGACCCAGTACTTC
TRBV6-6,TRBJ2-5,NA,TRBD1,CASSYTRTGRETQYF,TGTGCCAGCAGTTACACCCGGACAGGGAGGGAGACCCAGTACTTC
TRBV5-5,TRBJ2-7,NA,TRBD1,CASSPGQGAHHEQYF,TGTGCCAGCAGCCCGGGACAGGGGGCACACCACGAGCAGTACTTC
TRBV28,TRBJ2-7,NA,NA,CASSLILRGEQYF,TGTGCCAGCAGTCTCATACTGAGGGGCGAGCAGTACTTC
TRBV28,TRBJ2-5,once,TRBD1,CASLIGAGGQETQYF,TGTGCCAGCCTAATCGGGGCAGGGGGCCAAGAGACCCAGTACTTC
TRBV29-1,TRBJ2-1,NA,TRBD1,CSVEDRGLRDEQFF,TGCAGCGTTGAGGACAGGGGGCTTCGAGATGAGCAGTTCTTC
TRBV28,TRBJ1-3,NA,TRBD1,CASGYRGFGNTIYF,TGTGCCAGCGGCTACAGGGGATTTGGAAACACCATATATTTT
TRBV2,TRBJ2-3,NA,NA,CASSRLNPQSGLSTDTQYF,TGTGCCAGCAGTCGACTCAATCCCCAAAGCGGTCTTAGCACAGATACGCAGTATTTT
TRBV29-1,TRBJ2-7,NA,TRBD2,CSVETGTSGSYEQYF,TGCAGCGTGGAAACCGGGACTAGCGGCTCCTACGAGCAGTACTTC
TRBV10-2,TRBJ2-1,NA,TRBD2,CASSPFLAGVDNEQFF,TGCGCCAGCAGTCCGTTTCTAGCGGGAGTTGACAATGAGCAGTTCTTC
TRBV9,TRBJ1-2,few,NA,CASSVEQWDNYGYTF,TGTGCCAGCAGCGTAGAACAGTGGGATAACTATGGCTACACCTTC
TRBV27,TRBJ2-7,NA,TRBD2,CASSLLAGVSEQYF,TGTGCCAGCAGCCTTCTAGCGGGAGTGAGCGAGCAGTACTTC